Given below is one T cell receptor (beta chain) in context. The source of the sample is a study of CD8+CD57+ T cells in acquired aplastic anemia. The template for TCR beta VDJ and CDR3 sequence profiling was genomic DNA. Using its own MiXCR run on the reads, TCRdb lists one record per CDR3 protein. The table shows about 200,000 distinct CDR3 sequences, with 34% occurring only once. J was trimmed by 4 bases and V by 3 bases; bases with no gene match: 3. Germline CDR1 is LGHNT and CDR2 is FRNRAP. This CDR3 has 15 residues. V is TRBV12-5 and J is TRBJ2-5; 12 positions match TRBD1. This receptor was obtained from a human donor in good health, serving as a control. The sample taken for sequencing was sorted CD4+, CD8+, or CD8+CD57+ T cells (not recorded which) from PBMCs. The CDR3 nucleotides read TGTGCTAGTGGTTTCGGGACAGGGGGCGTAGAGACCCAGTACTTC. Protein sequence: CASGFGTGGVETQYF.